The 30 T cell receptor beta chains presented below share a single source sample, sequenced in a study of cytomegalovirus exposure and HLA in healthy donors. The assay was immunoSEQ multiplex PCR, and TCRdb's table has in-frame clones only and misses some. The table has about 160,000 clones, about 90% seen once. The material sequenced was PBMCs. All receptors derive from a woman aged 18-30 years in good health and CMV-seropositive.

Comments on this clone: The same CDR3 can be traced to other DNA sequences in this sample. V and J are TRBV9 and TRBJ1-1, with D tentatively TRBD1 (5 bases). Trimming pared 1 base from V and 0 bases from J, leaving 7 bases between. Germline CDR1 and CDR2: SGDLS and YYNGEE. The CDR3 contains 14 residues. CDR3 DNA: TGTGCCAGCAGCGTAACAGGCATGAACACTGAAGCTTTCTTT. It translates to CASSVTGMNTEAFF.

This sequence joins TRBV20-1 and TRBJ2-3; D unclear. The germline CDR1 and CDR2 sequences are DFQATT and SNEGSKA (reference sequence). Trimming left V 5 bases short and J 7 bases short, with 7 bases between. CDR3 length: 10 residues. The CDR3 nucleotides are TGCAGTGCTGAGAACTATACGCAGTATTTT. Its translation: CSAENYTQYF.

This clone was picked up one time. This chain connects TRBV30 to TRBJ1-3; D gene unclear. The CDR3 contains 11 residues. V shed 5 bases and J shed 4 bases, with 6 bases lying between them. Germline V gene sequence: CDR1 GTSNPN, CDR2 SVGIG (reference sequence). In DNA, the CDR3 is TGTGCCTGGGGCATAGGAAACACCATATATTTT. It is translated as CAWGIGNTIYF. Variable domain in full (rest from reference TRBV30 and TRBJ1-3): SQTIHQWPATLVQPVGSPLSLECTVEGTSNPNLYWYRQAAGRGLQLLFYSVGIGQISSEVPQNLSASRPQDRQFILSSKKLLLSDSGFYLCAWGIGNTIYFGEGSWLTVV.

V usage is TRBV6-1 and J usage is TRBJ1-1; TRBD1 matches 7 bases. The ends lost 4 bases at V and 5 bases at J; junction bases unmatched: 10. The CDR3 totals 15 residues. Per germline, CDR1 MNHNS and CDR2 SASEGT. This chain's CDR3 is CASSVRQGEWTEAFF. CDR3 nucleotide sequence: TGTGCCAGCAGTGTTCGGCAGGGGGAATGGACTGAAGCTTTCTTT.

The chain has TRBV2 and TRBJ1-5; TRBD1 matches at 7 bases. Per the germline V gene, CDR1 is SNHLY and CDR2 is FYNNEI. J was trimmed by 7 bases and V by 4 bases; bases with no gene match: 4. The CDR3 totals 13 residues. The CDR3 region has the DNA TGTGCCAGCAGTGTGACAGGGTGGCAGCCCCAGCATTTT. This gives the protein CASSVTGWQPQHF. Full variable domain (outside the CDR3, taken from reference TRBV2 and TRBJ1-5): EPEVTQTPSHQVTQMGQEVILRCVPISNHLYFYWYRQILGQKVEFLVSFYNNEISEKSEIFDDQFSVERPDGSNFTLKIRSTKLEDSAMYFCASSVTGWQPQHFGDGTRLSIL.

CDR3 in DNA: TGTGCCAGCAGCTTCGCGCAGGGGGATGGCTACACCTTC. It encodes CASSFAQGDGYTF. The chain recombines TRBV5-8 with TRBJ1-2; 7 bases are shared with TRBD1. V was pared by 2 bases and J by 6 bases, with 4 bases of the junction left unmatched. This CDR3 is 13 amino acids long. Germline V lookup: CDR1 SGHTS, CDR2 YDEGEE.

The chain is built from TRBV6-1 and TRBJ2-3, with TRBD2 matching 12 bases. Germline V gene sequence: CDR1 MNHNS, CDR2 SASEGT. This CDR3 has 17 residues. V trimming: 1 base; J trimming: 6 bases; junction bases outside the gene matches: 8. The chain's CDR3 is CASSEVRLAGGPDTQYF. The CDR3 nucleotides read TGTGCCAGCAGTGAAGTCCGGCTAGCGGGAGGGCCGGATACGCAGTATTTT.

The rearrangement joins TRBV30 to TRBJ2-1; TRBD1 is a possible D gene (5 bases). The CDR3 is 13 residues long. CDR1 GTSNPN and CDR2 SVGIG come from the germline V gene (reference sequence). The CDR3 region is CASTASRGFEQFF. In DNA, the CDR3 is TGTGCATCGACTGCTTCTAGGGGTTTTGAGCAGTTCTTC.

The chain is built from TRBV29-1 and TRBJ2-5; 7 positions match TRBD2. Trimming removed 7 bases from V and 2 bases from J; junction bases left unmatched: 7. This CDR3 comprises 13 residues. Looked up from germline, CDR1 is SQVTM and CDR2 is ANQGSEA. For the CDR3, the DNA is TGCAGCGCTGTGAAGGGACTACAAGAGACCCAGTACTTC. Amino acid sequence: CSAVKGLQETQYF.

V is TRBV2 and J is TRBJ1-1; D is possibly TRBD1 (5 bases). Trimming left V 4 bases short and J 6 bases short, with 21 bases between. Germline CDR1 reads SNHLY; CDR2 reads FYNNEI. The CDR3 is made up of 16 amino acids. CDR3 region: CASSAPRGGERPEAFF. The CDR3 bases are TGTGCCAGCAGTGCACCTCGTGGGGGGGAGAGGCCTGAAGCTTTCTTT.

This chain joins TRBV6-5 and TRBJ2-4, with a tentative D call TRBD1 (6 bases). The CDR3 consists of 14 residues. V gave up 5 bases and J gave up 1 base, with 9 bases separating them. CDR1 is MNHEY and CDR2 is SVGAGI in the germline V gene. The CDR3 coding sequence is TGTGCCAGCAGTCAAACAGGGGCCAAAAACATTCAGTACTTC. The encoded protein is CASSQTGAKNIQYF.

V gene TRBV13 combines with J gene TRBJ2-1; 8 bases are a match to TRBD2. The CDR3 extends over 14 amino acids. The V gene's germline CDR1 is PRHDT and CDR2 FYEKMQ (reference sequence). V lost 1 base to trimming and J lost 4 bases; unmatched junction nucleotides: 0. The CDR3 protein is CASSLVAGYNEQFF. The DNA for the CDR3 is TGTGCCAGCAGCTTAGTAGCGGGGTACAATGAGCAGTTCTTC.

The genes are TRBV11-2 and TRBJ2-2; D gene ambiguous. This CDR3 is built from 17 residues. In germline, CDR1 is SGHAT, CDR2 FQNNGV. The ends were cut back, 5 bases at V and 2 bases at J, with 18 bases in the middle. In nucleotides, the CDR3 is TGTGCCAGCAGCCCCCCGGCCAGGCTCAGTAACACCGGGGAGCTGTTTTTT. It translates to CASSPPARLSNTGELFF. The whole variable domain, filled in from reference TRBV11-2 and TRBJ2-2, reads EAGVAQSPRYKIIEKRQSVAFWCNPISGHATLYWYQQILGQGPKLLIQFQNNGVVDDSQLPKDRFSAERLKGVDSTLKIQPAKLEDSAVYLCASSPPARLSNTGELFFGEGSRLTVL.

This clone has a handful of counts. The chain combines TRBV27 with TRBJ2-7; 9 bases are shared with TRBD2. Germline CDR1 MNHEY, CDR2 SMNVEV (reference sequence). This CDR3 is built from 15 residues. The V segment lost 5 bases and the J segment 4 bases; nucleotides outside the gene matches: 9. The CDR3 region is CASSRTTSGAYEQYF. The CDR3 nucleotides are TGTGCCAGCAGTCGCACGACTAGCGGAGCTTACGAGCAGTACTTC.

The chain uses TRBV6-6 and TRBJ1-1, with D perhaps TRBD1 (6 bases). Germline CDR1 reads MNHNY; CDR2 reads SVGAGI (reference sequence). The V gene lost 2 bases and the J gene lost 6 bases, with 13 bases spanning the gap. The CDR3 runs to 14 residues. CDR3 protein: CASSYREGGAEAFF. The DNA of the CDR3 is TGTGCCAGCAGTTACCGGGAGGGGGGAGCTGAAGCTTTCTTT.

To note about this clone: The sample carries other DNA sequences with the same CDR3. V is TRBV30 and J is TRBJ1-4, with D unresolved. The CDR3 runs to 11 residues. Trimming took 2 bases from V and 4 from J, leaving 2 bases between them. The germline V gene has CDR1 GTSNPN and CDR2 SVGIG (reference sequence). CDR3 sequence (DNA): TGTGCCTGGAGTCTTAATGAAAAACTGTTTTTT. This sequence encodes CAWSLNEKLFF.

As concerns this clone: The junction differs from germline at one of its ends, possibly a read error. The chain carries TRBV7-7 and TRBJ2-1, with 7 nucleotides matching TRBD2. The CDR3 has 14 residues. Germline V CDR1 and CDR2: SSHAT, FNYEAQ (reference sequence). CDR3 nucleotides: TGTGCTAGCAGCTTTGCGGGAGTCGGCAATGAGCAGTTCTTC. Protein: CASSFAGVGNEQFF.

The chain links TRBV6-6 to TRBJ2-7, with 11 bases identical to TRBD2. The germline CDR1 and CDR2 sequences are MNHNY and SVGAGI (reference sequence). The trim removed 7 bases at V and 5 bases at J, leaving 13 bases unmatched. This CDR3 contains 16 residues. CDR3 amino acids: CASTPRTSGRFHEQYF. The CDR3 DNA follows: TGTGCCAGCACCCCCCGGACTAGCGGGCGTTTTCACGAGCAGTACTTC.

This clone occurred a few times. Additional DNA sequences in this sample encode the identical CDR3. The chain has TRBV6-5 and TRBJ2-7, with 8 bases that match TRBD1. V lost 8 bases to trimming and J lost 2 bases; unmatched junction nucleotides: 5. CDR3 length equals 13 residues. Germline V gene lookup returns CDR1 MNHEY and CDR2 SVGAGI. The CDR3 is CASRQGFTYEQYF. The CDR3 DNA follows: TGTGCCAGCCGACAGGGGTTCACCTACGAGCAGTACTTC.

The genes are TRBV7-2 and TRBJ2-7, with D possibly TRBD1 on 7 matching bases. With 3 bases removed from V and 4 bases from J, the gap between germline ends came to 16 bases. The CDR3 totals 15 residues. Germline V lookup: CDR1 SGHTA, CDR2 FQGNSA. In DNA form, the CDR3 reads TGTGCCAGCAGCTTGTCAGGGTCAGGGGGGTACGAGCAGTACTTC. Translating it yields CASSLSGSGGYEQYF.

The chain couples TRBV11-2 to TRBJ1-5; the match to TRBD1 covers 7 bases. CDR1 and CDR2 (germline): SGHAT, FQNNGV. V shed 3 bases and J 0 bases; nucleotides not matched to a gene: 2. CDR3 length: 15 residues. The CDR3 sequence: CASSFRGDSNQPQHF. The CDR3 DNA reads as TGTGCCAGCAGCTTCAGGGGGGATAGCAATCAGCCCCAGCATTTT. The whole variable domain, remainder taken from reference TRBV11-2 and TRBJ1-5, is EAGVAQSPRYKIIEKRQSVAFWCNPISGHATLYWYQQILGQGPKLLIQFQNNGVVDDSQLPKDRFSAERLKGVDSTLKIQPAKLEDSAVYLCASSFRGDSNQPQHFGDGTRLSIL.

The rearrangement links TRBV7-3 to TRBJ2-7, with D perhaps TRBD2 (5 bases). The CDR3 covers 14 residues. V was clipped by 2 bases and J by 1 base, with 9 bases between them. Germline V lookup: CDR1 SGHTA, CDR2 FQGTGA. The CDR3 DNA follows: TGTGCCAGCAGCTTATTAGGCGGGTCCTACGAGCAGTACTTC. Its translation: CASSLLGGSYEQYF.

This chain uses TRBV5-1 with TRBJ2-1, with 14 bases fitting TRBD2. With 1 base clipped from V and 7 bases from J, the junction kept 4 bases outside the gene matches. The CDR3 loop spans 16 amino acids. Germline V gene sequence: CDR1 SGHRS, CDR2 YFSETQ. CDR3 amino acids: CASSLPGTSGGNEQFF. The DNA for the CDR3 is TGCGCCAGCAGCTTGCCCGGGACTAGCGGGGGTAATGAGCAGTTCTTC.

V gene TRBV18 combines with J gene TRBJ2-1; 13 bases line up with TRBD2. V lost 4 bases to trimming and J lost 9 bases; unmatched junction nucleotides: 9. Germline V gene sequence: CDR1 KGHSH, CDR2 LQKENI. The CDR3 is 16 residues long. CDR3 sequence: CASSLLLAGGQSEQFF. Here the CDR3 DNA reads TGTGCCAGCTCACTTCTACTAGCGGGAGGGCAAAGTGAGCAGTTCTTC.

V gene TRBV6-5 combines with J gene TRBJ1-5; D is ambiguous. The CDR3 loop spans 15 amino acids. Germline V CDR1 and CDR2: MNHEY, SVGAGI. Trimming took 0 bases from V and 2 from J, leaving 8 bases between them. The CDR3 DNA reads as TGTGCCAGCAGTTACTCAGCCGGGGGCAATCAGCCCCAGCATTTT. Translation: CASSYSAGGNQPQHF.

CDR3 coding DNA: TGTGCCAGCAGTTACTCGACAGGACAGGGTCCCTACGAGCAGTACTTC. It encodes CASSYSTGQGPYEQYF. The chain carries TRBV6-6 and TRBJ2-7, with 8 bases lining up with TRBD1. This CDR3 comprises 16 residues. Germline values: CDR1 MNHNY, CDR2 SVGAGI (reference sequence). V shed 0 bases, J shed 2 bases, and the junction held 6 bases outside the gene matches.

As DNA, the CDR3 is TGTGCCAGCAGTGAGGCAGAAGCGAAGTCCAAAAACATTCAGTACTTC. Encoded protein: CASSEAEAKSKNIQYF. The chain combines TRBV2 with TRBJ2-4, with no clear D. The CDR3 extends over 16 amino acids. CDR1 is SNHLY and CDR2 is FYNNEI in the germline V gene. The V end lost 3 bases, the J end lost 2 bases, and 14 bases lay between the germline ends. Full variable domain (remainder filled in from reference TRBV2 and TRBJ2-4): EPEVTQTPSHQVTQMGQEVILRCVPISNHLYFYWYRQILGQKVEFLVSFYNNEISEKSEIFDDQFSVERPDGSNFTLKIRSTKLEDSAMYFCASSEAEAKSKNIQYFGAGTRLSVL.

This clone was observed a few times. The chain uses TRBV5-1 and TRBJ1-1, with 7 bases fitting TRBD1. The germline gives CDR1 SGHRS, CDR2 YFSETQ. This CDR3 spans 13 amino acids. The V and J ends lost 4 bases and 11 bases, in that order; junction bases with no gene match: 11. The CDR3 reads CASSPEVTGLAFF. CDR3 coding DNA: TGCGCCAGCAGCCCGGAGGTGACAGGGTTGGCTTTCTTT.

The table lists this clone with a few counts. The V and J genes are TRBV6-5 and TRBJ2-7; perhaps TRBD1 as D (6 bases). CDR3 length: 13 amino acids. Germline assignment: CDR1 MNHEY and CDR2 SVGAGI. V was trimmed by 6 bases and J by 3 bases, leaving 12 bases between them. The CDR3 bases are TGTGCCAGCAGACCCGGGACAAACTACGAGCAGTACTTC. This gives the protein CASRPGTNYEQYF.

The chain joins TRBV15 to TRBJ2-1, with 8 positions matching TRBD1. The ends lost 4 bases at V and 7 bases at J; junction bases unmatched: 21. Germline V gene sequence: CDR1 LNHNV, CDR2 YYDKDF (reference sequence). The CDR3 is 19 residues long. In DNA, the CDR3 is TGTGCCACCAGCACCCCGGGGGTGAAGACACACAGGGGGAGGAATGAGCAGTTCTTC. Protein product: CATSTPGVKTHRGRNEQFF.